The following is a T cell receptor (beta chain) sequence with its context. The sample is drawn from a study of blood T cells in healthy people across ages. The CDR3 runs 12 residues. The V end lost 2 bases, the J end lost 5 bases, and 6 bases lay between the germline ends. In germline, CDR1 is SGHRS, CDR2 YFSETQ. Primers used in a second PCR of roughly 7 to 12 cycles were a sample-barcoded 5' primer and a J-beta primer mix. TCRdb processed the 5' RACE reads anew with MiXCR; each CDR3 protein has one entry. Among roughly 1,800,000 distinct CDR3 sequences, just under 50% were seen once, and the ten largest hold over 2%.

The TCR sequence derives from a middle-aged woman in good health. The rearrangement uses TRBV5-1 and TRBJ2-3; D unresolved. Sequenced input: blood. CDR3 amino acids: CASSFEKDTQYF. The CDR3 DNA follows: TGCGCCAGCAGCTTTGAGAAAGATACGCAGTATTTT.